This TCR beta chain was sequenced during a study of blood T cell repertoires in COVID-19 (dated by TCRdb to between 2020 and 2021). Study-level background: Samples from collaborators originated in the United States, Italy and Spain and spanned both the acute and convalescent phases of COVID-19. Samples were obtained from the ongoing ImmuneRACE study (first 160 participants) and from 1,200 or so subjects provided by 6 global collaborators. The prospective study material was composed of cDNA or gDNA derived from T cells, B-cell-depleted T cells, or PBMCs. HLA class I and class II types, where available, came from metadata supplied by the sample provider rather than from assay-based typing. Deeply sampled blood TCRbeta repertoires from subjects exposed to, actively infected with, or recovered from COVID-19 were included in the dataset. The repertoires were released in a freely available public database meant as a resource for research on the immune response to SARS-CoV-2. The sample metadata nearly always contained a de-identified subject ID, COVID-19 status, age in years and sex.

Broader findings and caveats from the paper: How much clinical and demographic metadata was included differed by source and by participant, and the metadata was provided uncurated.

The immunoSEQ Assay, a bias-controlled multiplex PCR, was used to amplify TCRbeta CDR3 regions from genomic DNA. Per the original workflow: The number of nucleated cells in each sample was estimated by amplification of reference gene primers within the assay. To quantify the absolute abundance of each unique TCRbeta CDR3 rearrangement, sequence reads were collapsed and filtered. For each sample, productive Simpson clonality was calculated as the square root of Simpson's diversity index across productive rearrangements. In TCRdb, the immuneACCESS table is reduced to in-frame sequences with V and J assigned. These tables do not hold every clone; where another copy was compared, an unresolved V gene accounts for under half, and the others remain unexplained. D and trimming were read from the DNA, whereas the V and J calls and clone size are those reported in that table. The sample has 350,000 to 450,000 clones on record, approximately 89% of them singletons. Less than 2% of the sample belongs to the ten largest clones.

As for this clone: The antigen it binds to is not known. No much larger clone exists at a distance of one base, and base qualities are not known.

The CDR3 has 17 amino acids, counting the end cysteine and phenylalanine. The kept DNA is CDR3 alone, 51 bases in frame from the first base. The germline V gene gives CDR1 as SNHLY and CDR2 as FYNNEI. Germline trimming amounts to 7 bases on V and 2 bases on J, with 16 as the count of junction bases outside the gene matches. At one collaborating source in Seattle, patients were enrolled during active infection and were followed longitudinally through the course of disease. Whole blood was collected in K2EDTA tubes by collaborating institutions according to the institutions' own protocols. For TCRbeta analysis, collaborators shipped samples as frozen whole blood, isolated PBMCs, or DNA extracted from either of those sample types.

What was sequenced was peripheral blood. The receptor comes from a woman aged 35 to 49 with COVID-19, enrolled during active disease. The rearrangement combines TRBV2 with TRBJ2-7, with 8 central nucleotides matching TRBD1. The CDR3 region: CASKRTGQKKRTYEQYF. The sequenced DNA: TGTGCCAGCAAAAGGACAGGGCAGAAAAAGAGAACCTACGAGCAGTACTTC.